These 14 T cell receptor beta chains share one sample of origin, sequenced in a study of cytomegalovirus exposure and HLA in healthy donors. Generated by immunoSEQ multiplex PCR, the TCRdb table keeps only in-frame clones and is missing some. This sample has some 310,000 clones, with over 75% found just once. Material: PBMCs. The receptors shown here come from a man younger than 40 in good health and CMV-seronegative.

The V gene is TRBV9, the J gene TRBJ2-3; D possibly corresponds to TRBD1 (6 bases). Germline values: CDR1 SGDLS, CDR2 YYNGEE. The CDR3 is 15 amino acids. Trimming stripped 6 bases from V and 2 bases from J, with 16 bases between. The CDR3 DNA is TGTGCCAGCACCCGCCTGGACAGCTTCACAGATACGCAGTATTTT. As protein: CASTRLDSFTDTQYF. The entire variable domain, with the rest obtained from reference TRBV9 and TRBJ2-3, is as follows: DSGVTQTPKHLITATGQRVTLRCSPRSGDLSVYWYQQSLDQGLQFLIQYYNGEERAKGNILERFSAQQFPDLHSELNLSSLELGDSALYFCASTRLDSFTDTQYFGPGTRLTVL.

Here the CDR3 DNA reads TGCAGCGTTAACCGGGACAGCACTAACTATGGCTACACCTTC. Its protein is CSVNRDSTNYGYTF. The genes are TRBV29-1 and TRBJ1-2; 7 bases map to TRBD1. V lost 5 bases to trimming and J lost 0 bases; unmatched junction nucleotides: 6. Germline lookup yields CDR1 SQVTM and CDR2 ANQGSEA. CDR3 length equals 14 residues.

V usage is TRBV5-6 and J usage is TRBJ2-3, with 9 bases identical to TRBD2. Trimming removed 4 bases from V and 5 bases from J; junction bases left unmatched: 11. The CDR3 is made up of 16 amino acids. Germline lookup yields CDR1 SGHDT and CDR2 YYEEEE. The CDR3 nucleotides read TGTGCCAGCAGCACGACACCGGGACTAGCAAGAGATACGCAGTATTTT. As protein: CASSTTPGLARDTQYF.

This chain links TRBV14 with TRBJ1-6; D not certain. Germline assignment: CDR1 SGHDN and CDR2 FVKESK. Trimming took off 4 bases at V and 5 bases at J, with 9 bases between the two ends. The CDR3 length is 14 residues. The CDR3 DNA reads as TGTGCCAGCAGCCTCTACACAGATAATTCACCCCTCCACTTT. As protein: CASSLYTDNSPLHF.

This clone was seen a single time. The genes are TRBV27 and TRBJ2-1; 10 nucleotides align to TRBD2. The V and J ends lost 4 bases and 0 bases, in that order; junction bases with no gene match: 6. Germline V gives CDR1 MNHEY, CDR2 SMNVEV (reference sequence). The length of the CDR3 is 17 residues. This CDR3 is CASSSFPSGGSYNEQFF. The CDR3 DNA is TGTGCCAGCAGTTCCTTTCCTAGCGGGGGCTCCTACAATGAGCAGTTCTTC.

The chain is built from TRBV4-3 and TRBJ2-7; perhaps TRBD2 as D (5 bases). Per germline, CDR1 LGHNA and CDR2 YSLEER. V lost 1 base and J 6 bases, leaving 16 bases between the germline ends. The CDR3 is made up of 15 amino acids. CDR3 sequence reads: CASSQGLRSGAEQYF. DNA for the CDR3: TGCGCCAGCAGCCAAGGACTAAGGAGTGGAGCCGAGCAGTACTTC.

The chain uses TRBV10-2 and TRBJ2-7; possibly TRBD1 for D (6 bases). The V gene's germline CDR1 is WSHSY and CDR2 SAAADI. The ends were cut back, 3 bases at V and 0 bases at J, with 12 bases in the middle. The CDR3 is 15 residues long. The DNA of the CDR3 is TGCGCCAGCAGTGAAGCCTACAGGGACTCCTACGAGCAGTACTTC. It translates to CASSEAYRDSYEQYF.

A single count supports this clone. The chain combines TRBV15 with TRBJ1-4, with 7 bases matching TRBD1. The trim removed 5 bases at V and 8 bases at J, leaving 8 bases unmatched. The CDR3 covers 14 residues. Germline CDR1 is LNHNV and CDR2 is YYDKDF (reference sequence). The CDR3 region has the DNA TGTGCCACCAGCTCCCGGACAGGAGGCGAAAAACTGTTTTTT. This gives the protein CATSSRTGGEKLFF.

The chain has TRBV7-9 and TRBJ1-4, with TRBD1 identical over 10 bases. CDR1 and CDR2 (germline): SEHNR, FQNEAQ (reference sequence). J was trimmed by 3 bases and V by 2 bases; bases with no gene match: 3. The CDR3 length is 16 residues. CDR3 loop: CASSLRTGGANEKLFF. Here the CDR3 DNA reads TGTGCCAGCAGCTTAAGGACAGGGGGGGCTAATGAAAAACTGTTTTTT.

The DNA of the CDR3 is TGTGCCAGCAGCTTACCAGGGACAGGAACCTACGAGCAGTACTTC. Encoded protein: CASSLPGTGTYEQYF. The chain is built from TRBV7-2 and TRBJ2-7, with 8 bases identical to TRBD1. Germline V gene data show CDR1 as SGHTA and CDR2 as FQGNSA. Trimming cost V 2 bases and J 2 bases; bases outside gene matches: 5. The CDR3 sequence is 15 residues long. Drawing the rest from reference TRBV7-2 and TRBJ2-7, the complete variable domain is GAGVSQSPSNKVTEKGKDVELRCDPISGHTALYWYRQSLGQGLEFLIYFQGNSAPDKSGLPSDRFSAERTGGSVSTLTIQRTQQEDSAVYLCASSLPGTGTYEQYFGPGTRLTVT.

The chain recombines TRBV19 with TRBJ1-1, with 7 bases aligning to TRBD1. Trimming took 2 bases from V and 2 from J; bases not matched to a gene: 2. The CDR3 contains 14 residues. Per the germline V gene, CDR1 is LNHDA and CDR2 is SQIVND (reference sequence). The CDR3 sequence: CASSIRDSNTEAFF. The CDR3 bases are TGTGCCAGTAGTATACGGGACAGTAACACTGAAGCTTTCTTT. The whole variable domain, remainder taken from reference TRBV19 and TRBJ1-1, is DGGITQSPKYLFRKEGQNVTLSCEQNLNHDAMYWYRQDPGQGLRLIYYSQIVNDFQKGDIAEGYSVSREKKESFPLTVTSAQKNPTAFYLCASSIRDSNTEAFFGQGTRLTVV.

The V and J genes are TRBV4-3 and TRBJ2-5; D might be TRBD1 (5 bases). Looked up from germline, CDR1 is LGHNA and CDR2 is YSLEER. V shed 0 bases and J shed 4 bases, with 9 bases lying between them. The CDR3 runs to 14 residues. The CDR3 DNA follows: TGCGCCAGCAGCCAAGACGACAGTCCAGAGACCCAGTACTTC. Residues: CASSQDDSPETQYF.

V usage is TRBV5-6 and J usage is TRBJ1-3, with 9 bases that match TRBD1. Unmatched junction bases numbered 6, after V lost 4 bases and J lost 4 bases. Per germline, CDR1 SGHDT and CDR2 YYEEEE. This CDR3 is built from 15 residues. The CDR3 nucleotides read TGTGCCAGCAGCGTGGTAGGGACAGGGGGAAACACCATATATTTT. The encoded protein is CASSVVGTGGNTIYF.

The chain employs TRBV6-4 and TRBJ2-3, with 11 bases matching TRBD2. Trimming cost V 0 bases and J 3 bases; bases outside gene matches: 2. The CDR3 sequence is 16 residues long. Germline loops: CDR1 MRHNA, CDR2 SNTAGT. The CDR3 DNA reads as TGTGCCAGCAGTGACTCGACTAGCGGGGTAACAGATACGCAGTATTTT. Translating it yields CASSDSTSGVTDTQYF.